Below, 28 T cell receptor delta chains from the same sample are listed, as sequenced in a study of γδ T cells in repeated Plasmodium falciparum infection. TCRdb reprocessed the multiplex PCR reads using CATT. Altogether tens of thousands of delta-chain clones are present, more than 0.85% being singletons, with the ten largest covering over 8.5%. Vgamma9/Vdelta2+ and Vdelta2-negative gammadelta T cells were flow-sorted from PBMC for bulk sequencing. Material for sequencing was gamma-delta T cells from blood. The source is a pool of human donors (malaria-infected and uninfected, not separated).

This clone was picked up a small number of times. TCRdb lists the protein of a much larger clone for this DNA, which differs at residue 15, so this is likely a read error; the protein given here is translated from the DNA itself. CDR3 in amino acids: CALGEPSGGSPPHTGKLIF. DNA of the CDR3: TGTGCTCTTGGGGAACCCTCCGGGGGATCCCCTCCACACACCGGTAAACTCATCTTT. The rearrangement uses TRDV1 and TRDJ1, with 7 bases matching TRDD3. CDR1 and CDR2 (germline): TSWWSYY, QGS. CDR3 length: 19 residues.

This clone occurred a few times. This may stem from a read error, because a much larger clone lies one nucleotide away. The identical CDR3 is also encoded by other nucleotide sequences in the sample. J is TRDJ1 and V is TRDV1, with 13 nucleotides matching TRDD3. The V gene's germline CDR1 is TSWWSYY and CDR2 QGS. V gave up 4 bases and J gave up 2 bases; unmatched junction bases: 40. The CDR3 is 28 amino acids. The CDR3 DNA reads TGTGCTCTTGGGGTACGGTCTTCCCTCCTGCTGGAAGACTGGGGGATACGGGCCAGGAGACTACGGACCGATAAACTCATCTTT. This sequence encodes CALGVRSSLLLEDWGIRARRLRTDKLIF.

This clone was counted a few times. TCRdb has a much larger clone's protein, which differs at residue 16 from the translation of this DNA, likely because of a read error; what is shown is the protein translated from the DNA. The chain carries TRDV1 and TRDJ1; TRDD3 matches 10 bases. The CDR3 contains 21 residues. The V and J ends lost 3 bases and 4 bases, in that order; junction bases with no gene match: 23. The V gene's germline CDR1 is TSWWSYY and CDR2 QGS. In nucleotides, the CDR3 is TGTGCTCTTGGGGATCCTCCTTCCTCCCGGGACTGGGGGATGTACATCGATAAACTCATCTTT. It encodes CALGDPPSSRDWGMYIDKLIF.

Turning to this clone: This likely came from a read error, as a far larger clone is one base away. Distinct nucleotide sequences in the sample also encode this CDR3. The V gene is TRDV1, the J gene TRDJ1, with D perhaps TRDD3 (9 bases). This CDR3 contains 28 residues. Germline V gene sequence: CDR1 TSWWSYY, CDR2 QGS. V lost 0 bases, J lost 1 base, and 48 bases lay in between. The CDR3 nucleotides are TGTGCTCTTGGGGAACTAGGGGGGCGGGTCTTCTTTCGGGCTTCCTACGAGCTGGGGGATTTTCGCACCGATAAACTCATCTTT. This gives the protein CALGELGGRVFFRASYELGDFRTDKLIF.

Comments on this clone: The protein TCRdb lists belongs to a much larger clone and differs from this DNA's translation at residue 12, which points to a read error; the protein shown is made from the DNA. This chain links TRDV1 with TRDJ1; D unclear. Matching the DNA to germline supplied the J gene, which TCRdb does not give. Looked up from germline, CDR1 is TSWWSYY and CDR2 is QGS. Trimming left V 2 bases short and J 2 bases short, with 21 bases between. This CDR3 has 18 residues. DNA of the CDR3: TGTGCTCTTGGGGAAATCTGCGATAAACGATATTTGACCGATAAACTCATCTTT. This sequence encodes CALGEICDKRYLTDKLIF.

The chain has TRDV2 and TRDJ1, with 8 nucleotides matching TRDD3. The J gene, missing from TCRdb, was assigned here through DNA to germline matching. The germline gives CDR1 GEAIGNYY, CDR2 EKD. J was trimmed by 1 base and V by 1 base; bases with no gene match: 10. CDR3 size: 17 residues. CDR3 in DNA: TGTGCCTGTGACACACTGGGGGGATCTCCGGGCACCGATAAACTCATCTTT. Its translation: CACDTLGGSPGTDKLIF.

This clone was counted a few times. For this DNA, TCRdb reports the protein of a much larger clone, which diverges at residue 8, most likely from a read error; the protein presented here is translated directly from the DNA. Written as DNA, the CDR3 is TGTGCCTGTGACACCGTTCTACCGGGGGATAAAAGGGGTCGGAGCACCGATAAACTCATCTTT. Protein: CACDTVLPGDKRGRSTDKLIF. The gene calls are TRDV2 and TRDJ1, with 8 bases that match TRDD3. Matching the DNA to germline supplied the J gene, which TCRdb does not give. Germline loops: CDR1 GEAIGNYY, CDR2 EKD. The CDR3 spans 21 residues. V shed 0 bases and J 1 base; nucleotides not matched to a gene: 21.

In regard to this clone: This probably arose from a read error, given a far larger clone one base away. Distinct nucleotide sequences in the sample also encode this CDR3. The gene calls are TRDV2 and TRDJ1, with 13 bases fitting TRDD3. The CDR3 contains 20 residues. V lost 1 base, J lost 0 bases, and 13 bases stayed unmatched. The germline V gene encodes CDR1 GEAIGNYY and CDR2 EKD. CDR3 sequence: CACDTPFTGGYEGYTDKLIF. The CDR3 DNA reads TGTGCCTGTGACACACCCTTTACTGGGGGATACGAAGGGTACACCGATAAACTCATCTTT.

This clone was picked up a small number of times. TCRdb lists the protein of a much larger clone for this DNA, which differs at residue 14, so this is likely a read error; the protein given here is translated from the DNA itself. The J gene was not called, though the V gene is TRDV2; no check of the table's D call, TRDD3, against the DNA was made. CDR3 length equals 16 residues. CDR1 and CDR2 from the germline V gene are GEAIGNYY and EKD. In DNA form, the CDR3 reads TGTGCCTGTGACACCGTCGACGGGGGTAGGGCGGATAAACCCATCTTT. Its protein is CACDTVDGGRADKPIF.

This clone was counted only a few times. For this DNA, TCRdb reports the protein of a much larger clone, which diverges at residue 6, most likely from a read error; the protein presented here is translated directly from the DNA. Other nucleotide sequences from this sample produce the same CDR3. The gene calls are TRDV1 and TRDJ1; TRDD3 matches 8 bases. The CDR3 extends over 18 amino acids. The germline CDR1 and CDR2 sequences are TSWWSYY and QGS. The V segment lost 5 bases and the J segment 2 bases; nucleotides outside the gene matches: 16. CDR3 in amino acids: CALGTSPWGTHETDKLIF. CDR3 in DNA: TGTGCTCTTGGGACCAGTCCCTGGGGGACCCACGAGACCGATAAACTCATCTTT.

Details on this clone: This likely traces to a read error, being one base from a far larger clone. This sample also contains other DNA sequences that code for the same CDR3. CDR3 amino acids: CACDPTGGPRSSRTDKLIF. DNA of the CDR3: TGTGCCTGTGACCCTACTGGGGGCCCCCGGAGCTCTCGCACCGATAAGCTCATCTTT. The V gene is TRDV2; the J gene was not called; the table names TRDD3, a call not compared with the DNA. The CDR3 length is 19 residues. Looked up from germline, CDR1 is GEAIGNYY and CDR2 is EKD.

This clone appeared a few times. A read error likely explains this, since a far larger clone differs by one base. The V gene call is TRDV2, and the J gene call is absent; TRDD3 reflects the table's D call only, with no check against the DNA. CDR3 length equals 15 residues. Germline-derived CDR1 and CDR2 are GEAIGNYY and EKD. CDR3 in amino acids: CACDTLGVDTDKLIF. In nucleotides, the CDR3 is TGTGCCTGTGACACCTTGGGAGTGGATACCGATAAGCTCATCTTT.

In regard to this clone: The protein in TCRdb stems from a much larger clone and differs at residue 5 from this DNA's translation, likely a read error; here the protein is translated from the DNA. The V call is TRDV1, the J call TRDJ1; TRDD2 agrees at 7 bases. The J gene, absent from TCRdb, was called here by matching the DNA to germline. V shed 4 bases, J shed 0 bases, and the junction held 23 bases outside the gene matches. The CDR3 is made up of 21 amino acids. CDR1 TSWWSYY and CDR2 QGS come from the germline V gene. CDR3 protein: CALGGAPSSHTRTLNTDKLIF. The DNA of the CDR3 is TGTGCTCTTGGGGGAGCCCCTTCCTCTCATACGCGTACCCTAAACACCGATAAACTCATCTTT.

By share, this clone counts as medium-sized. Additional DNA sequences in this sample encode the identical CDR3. For the CDR3, the DNA is TGTGCCTGTGACCCCTGGGGCCCGGGGGCCTACACCGATAAACTCATCTTT. Protein sequence: CACDPWGPGAYTDKLIF. This chain connects TRDV2 to TRDJ1, with D perhaps TRDD3 (6 bases). V gave up 3 bases and J gave up 0 bases, with 19 bases separating them. Germline lookup yields CDR1 GEAIGNYY and CDR2 EKD. The CDR3 length is 17 residues.

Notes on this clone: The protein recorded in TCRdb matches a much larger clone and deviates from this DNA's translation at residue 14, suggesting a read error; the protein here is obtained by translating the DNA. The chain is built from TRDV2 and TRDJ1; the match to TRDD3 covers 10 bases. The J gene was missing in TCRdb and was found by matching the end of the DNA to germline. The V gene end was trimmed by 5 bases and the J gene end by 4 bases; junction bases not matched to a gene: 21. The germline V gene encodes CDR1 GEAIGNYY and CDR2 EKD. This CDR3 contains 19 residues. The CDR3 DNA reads TGTGCCTGTGTCGGAAGGGTTGGGGGATACCAGCCCCCCATCGATAAACTCATCTTT. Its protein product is CACVGRVGGYQPPIDKLIF.

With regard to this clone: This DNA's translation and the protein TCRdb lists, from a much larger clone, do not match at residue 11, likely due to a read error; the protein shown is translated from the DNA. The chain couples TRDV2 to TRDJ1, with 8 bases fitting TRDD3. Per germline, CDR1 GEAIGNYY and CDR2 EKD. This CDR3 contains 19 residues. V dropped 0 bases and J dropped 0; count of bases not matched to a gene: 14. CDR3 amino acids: CACDTDYWGARPYTDKLIF. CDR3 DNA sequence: TGTGCCTGTGACACCGACTACTGGGGGGCCCGGCCTTACACCGATAAACTCATCTTT.

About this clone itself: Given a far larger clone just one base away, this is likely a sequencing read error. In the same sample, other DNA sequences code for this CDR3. CDR3 sequence: CASLHALDTDKLIF. The CDR3 bases are TGTGCATCCCTGCACGCTTTGGACACCGATAAACTCATCTTT. The genes are TRDV3 and TRDJ1; D is uncertain. Germline V CDR1 and CDR2: TVYSNPD, GDNSRS (reference sequence). The CDR3 sequence is 14 residues long.

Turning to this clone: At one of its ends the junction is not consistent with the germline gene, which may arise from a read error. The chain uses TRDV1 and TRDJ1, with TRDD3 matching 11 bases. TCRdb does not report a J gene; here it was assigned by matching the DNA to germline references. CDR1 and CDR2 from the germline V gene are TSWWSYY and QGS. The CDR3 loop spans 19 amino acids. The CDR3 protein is CARASVLGDRREETDKLIF. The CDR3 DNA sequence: TGCGCGCGAGCCTCAGTACTGGGGGATAGAAGAGAGGAGACCGATAAACTCATCTTT.

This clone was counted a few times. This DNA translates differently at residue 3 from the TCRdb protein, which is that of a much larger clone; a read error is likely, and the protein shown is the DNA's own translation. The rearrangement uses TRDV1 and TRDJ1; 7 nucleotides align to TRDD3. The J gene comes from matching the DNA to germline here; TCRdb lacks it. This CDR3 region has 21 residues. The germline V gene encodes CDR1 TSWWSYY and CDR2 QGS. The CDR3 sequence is CAFGEPTPILGTRIGTDKLIF. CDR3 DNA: TGTGCTTTTGGGGAACCCACTCCGATACTGGGGACGCGAATTGGCACCGATAAACTCATCTTT.

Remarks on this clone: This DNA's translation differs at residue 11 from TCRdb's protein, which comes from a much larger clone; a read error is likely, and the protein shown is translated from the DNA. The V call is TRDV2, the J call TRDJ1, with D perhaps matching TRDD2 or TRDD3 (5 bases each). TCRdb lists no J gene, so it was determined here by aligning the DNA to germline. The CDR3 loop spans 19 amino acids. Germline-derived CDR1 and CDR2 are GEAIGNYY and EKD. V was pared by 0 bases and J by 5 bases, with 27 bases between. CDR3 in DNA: TGTGCCTGTGACACCCTCCGAGGGGGCCCTCCACCTACGATGGATAAACTCATCTTT. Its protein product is CACDTLRGGPPPTMDKLIF.

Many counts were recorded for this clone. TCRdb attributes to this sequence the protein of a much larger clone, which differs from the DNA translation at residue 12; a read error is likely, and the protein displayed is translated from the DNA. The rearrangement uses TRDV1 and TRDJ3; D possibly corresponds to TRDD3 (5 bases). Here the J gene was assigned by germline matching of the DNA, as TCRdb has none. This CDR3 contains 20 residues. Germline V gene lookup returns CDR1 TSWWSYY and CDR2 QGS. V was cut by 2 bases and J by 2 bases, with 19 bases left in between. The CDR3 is CALGEGIRGFSPWDTRQMFF. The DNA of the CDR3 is TGTGCTCTTGGGGAAGGAATCAGGGGGTTCAGCCCCTGGGACACCCGACAGATGTTTTTC.

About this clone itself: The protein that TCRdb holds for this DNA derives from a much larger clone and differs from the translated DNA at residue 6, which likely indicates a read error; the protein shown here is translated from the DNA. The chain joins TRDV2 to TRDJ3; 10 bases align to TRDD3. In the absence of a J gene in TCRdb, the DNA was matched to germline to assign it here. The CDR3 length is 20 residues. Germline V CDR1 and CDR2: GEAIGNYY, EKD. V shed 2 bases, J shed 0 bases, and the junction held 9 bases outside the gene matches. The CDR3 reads CACDKAGGYDPSWDTRQMFF. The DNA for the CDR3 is TGTGCCTGTGACAAAGCTGGGGGATATGACCCCTCCTGGGACACCCGACAGATGTTTTTC.

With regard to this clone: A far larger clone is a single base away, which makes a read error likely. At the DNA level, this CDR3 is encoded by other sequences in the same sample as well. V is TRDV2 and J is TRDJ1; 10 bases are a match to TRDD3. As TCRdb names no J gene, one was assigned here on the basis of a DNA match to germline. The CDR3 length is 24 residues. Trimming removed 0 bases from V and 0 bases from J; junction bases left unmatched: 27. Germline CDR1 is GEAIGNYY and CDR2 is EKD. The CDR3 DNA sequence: TGTGCCTGTGACACCGTTCGTCCTTCCCCTAGCCCAAACTGGGGGATGGGGTACACCGATAAACTCATCTTT. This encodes CACDTVRPSPSPNWGMGYTDKLIF.

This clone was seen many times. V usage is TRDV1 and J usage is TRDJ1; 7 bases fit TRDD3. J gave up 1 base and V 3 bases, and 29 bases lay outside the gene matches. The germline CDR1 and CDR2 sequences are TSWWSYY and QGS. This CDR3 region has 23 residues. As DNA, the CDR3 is TGTGCTCTTGGGGATTCTACCAATTCCCGCCGAGAGGGGGATTGTATACGCACCGATAAACTCATCTTT. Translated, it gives CALGDSTNSRREGDCIRTDKLIF.

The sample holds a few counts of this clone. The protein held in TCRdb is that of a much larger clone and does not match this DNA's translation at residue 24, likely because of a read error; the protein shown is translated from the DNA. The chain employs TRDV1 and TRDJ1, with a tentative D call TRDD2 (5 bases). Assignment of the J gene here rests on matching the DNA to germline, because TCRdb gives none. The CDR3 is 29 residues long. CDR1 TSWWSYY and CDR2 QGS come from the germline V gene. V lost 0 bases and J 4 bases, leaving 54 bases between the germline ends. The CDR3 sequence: CALGELVFPDFYPLPIWFPFSSYIDKLIF. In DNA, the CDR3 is TGTGCTCTTGGGGAACTAGTTTTCCCAGATTTCTACCCACTGCCCATCTGGTTTCCTTTTTCGTCTTACATCGATAAACTCATCTTT.

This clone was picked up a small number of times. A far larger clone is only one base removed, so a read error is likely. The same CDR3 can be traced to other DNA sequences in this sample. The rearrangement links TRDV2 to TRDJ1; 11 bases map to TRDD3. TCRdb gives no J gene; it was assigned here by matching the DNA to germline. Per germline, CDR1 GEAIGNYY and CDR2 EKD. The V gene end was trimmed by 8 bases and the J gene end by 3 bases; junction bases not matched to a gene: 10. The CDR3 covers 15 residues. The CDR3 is CASARWGIHPDKLIF. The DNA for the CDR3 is TGTGCCTCCGCGCGCTGGGGGATACACCCCGATAAACTCATCTTT.

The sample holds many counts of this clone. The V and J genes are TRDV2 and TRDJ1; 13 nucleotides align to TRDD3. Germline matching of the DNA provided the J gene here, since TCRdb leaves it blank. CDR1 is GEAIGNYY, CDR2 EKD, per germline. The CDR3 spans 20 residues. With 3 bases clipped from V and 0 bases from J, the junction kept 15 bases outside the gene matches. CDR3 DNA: TGTGCCTGTGACGCAGTCCGTACTGGGGGATACGTCAGTAACACCGATAAACTCATCTTT. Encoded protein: CACDAVRTGGYVSNTDKLIF.

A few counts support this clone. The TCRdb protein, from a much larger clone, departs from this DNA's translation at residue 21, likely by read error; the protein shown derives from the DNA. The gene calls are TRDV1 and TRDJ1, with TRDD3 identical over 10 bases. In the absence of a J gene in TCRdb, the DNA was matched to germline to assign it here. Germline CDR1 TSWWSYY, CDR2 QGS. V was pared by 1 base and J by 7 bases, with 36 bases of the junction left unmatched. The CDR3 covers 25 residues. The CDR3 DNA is TGTGCTCTTGGGGAACCCGAGGTGTGGGTCCCTACTTTTCCAGTCCGCACTGGGGGATCCCGTAAACTCATCTTT. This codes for CALGEPEVWVPTFPVRTGGSRKLIF.